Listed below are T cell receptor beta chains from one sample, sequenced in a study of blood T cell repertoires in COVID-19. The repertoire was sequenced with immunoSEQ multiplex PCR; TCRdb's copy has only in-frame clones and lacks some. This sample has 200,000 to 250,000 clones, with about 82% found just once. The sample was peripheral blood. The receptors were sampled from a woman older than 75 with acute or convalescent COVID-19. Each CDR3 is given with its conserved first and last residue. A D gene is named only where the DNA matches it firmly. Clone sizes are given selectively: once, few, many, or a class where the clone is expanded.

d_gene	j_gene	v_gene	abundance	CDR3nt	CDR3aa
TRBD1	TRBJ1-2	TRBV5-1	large	TGCGCCAGCAGCCCCGATCCCGGGACAGGGGGAGGCTACACCTTC	CASSPDPGTGGGYTF
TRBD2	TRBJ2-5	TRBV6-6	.	TGTGCCAGCAGTTGGGGGGGAGTGGAGACCCAGTACTTC	CASSWGGVETQYF
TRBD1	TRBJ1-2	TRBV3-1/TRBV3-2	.	TGTGCCAGCAGCCCGGACAGGTTAACTTCCTTGGGCTACACCTTC	CASSPDRLTSLGYTF
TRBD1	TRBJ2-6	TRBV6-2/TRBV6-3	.	TGTGCCAGCAGTTACTTGGGGACAGGGTCCCTCTCTGGGGCCAACGTCCTGACTTTC	CASSYLGTGSLSGANVLTF
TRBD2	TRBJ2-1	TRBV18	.	TGTGCCAGCTCACCAGCGGGGGGATACAATGAGCAGTTCTTC	CASSPAGGYNEQFF
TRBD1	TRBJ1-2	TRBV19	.	TGTGCCAGTAGTATCGGACAGGGGGCAAGGAACTATGGCTACACCTTC	CASSIGQGARNYGYTF
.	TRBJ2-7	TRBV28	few	TGTGCCAGCAGCGCTTACGGGACCTACGAGCAGTACTTC	CASSAYGTYEQYF
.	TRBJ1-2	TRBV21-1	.	TGTGCCAGCAGCGCCCGGACAGGGTTGGATGGCTACACCTTC	CASSARTGLDGYTF
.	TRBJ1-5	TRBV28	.	TGTGCCAGCAGTTCAAACAGGGTCTATAACGATCAGCCCCAGCATTTT	CASSSNRVYNDQPQHF
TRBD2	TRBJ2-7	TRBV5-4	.	TGTGCCAGCAGCTTCCGGCTAGCGGGGGCCTACGAGCAGTACTTC	CASSFRLAGAYEQYF
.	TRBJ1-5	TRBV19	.	TGTGGTATCAGTCGGGACACAACGAGCAATCAGCCCCAGCATTTT	CGISRDTTSNQPQHF
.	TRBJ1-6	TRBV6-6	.	TGTGCCAGCAGTTACTCTGAAGAGAATTCACCCCTCCACTTT	CASSYSEENSPLHF
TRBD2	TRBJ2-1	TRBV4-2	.	TGTGCCAGCAGCCAAGAAGGCCTAGCGGCCCTTTCGGAGCAGTTCTTC	CASSQEGLAALSEQFF
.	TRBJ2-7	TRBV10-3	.	TGTGCCATCAGTTCTGGACTATCCTCCTACGAGCAGTACTTC	CAISSGLSSYEQYF